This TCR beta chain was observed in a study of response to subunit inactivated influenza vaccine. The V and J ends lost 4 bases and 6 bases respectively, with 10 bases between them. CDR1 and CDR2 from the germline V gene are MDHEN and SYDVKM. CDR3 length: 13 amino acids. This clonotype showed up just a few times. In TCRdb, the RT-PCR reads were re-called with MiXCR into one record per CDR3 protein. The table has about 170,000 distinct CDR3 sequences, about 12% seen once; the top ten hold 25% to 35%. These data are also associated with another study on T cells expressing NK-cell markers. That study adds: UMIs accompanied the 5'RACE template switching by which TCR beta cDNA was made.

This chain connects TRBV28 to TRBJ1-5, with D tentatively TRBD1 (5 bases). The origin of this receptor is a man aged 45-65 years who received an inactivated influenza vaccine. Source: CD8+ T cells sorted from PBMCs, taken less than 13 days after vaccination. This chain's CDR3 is CASSSLGTQPQHF. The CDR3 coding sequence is TGTGCCAGCAGTTCATTGGGGACTCAGCCCCAGCATTTT. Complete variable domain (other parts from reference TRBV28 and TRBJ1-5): DVKVTQSSRYLVKRTGEKVFLECVQDMDHENMFWYRQDPGLGLRLIYFSYDVKMKEKGDIPEGYSVSREKKERFSLILESASTNQTSMYLCASSSLGTQPQHFGDGTRLSIL.